A single sample gave rise to the 19 T cell receptor beta chains below, sequenced in a study of blood T cell repertoires in COVID-19. TCRdb's copy holds only in-frame clones and misses some; the assay was immunoSEQ multiplex PCR. The sample yields around 37,000 clones, around 90% seen once. Source material: peripheral blood. The receptors here all came from a man between 45 and 60 years old with active or convalescent COVID-19.

This rearrangement joins TRBV6-5 to TRBJ2-3; D not resolved. The CDR3 has 12 residues. Trimming took 5 bases from V and 2 from J, leaving 5 bases between them. Germline V gene sequence: CDR1 MNHEY, CDR2 SVGAGI. CDR3 nucleotides: TGTGCCAGCAGTCCCTCCACAGATACGCAGTATTTT. Protein: CASSPSTDTQYF.

The chain carries TRBV19 and TRBJ2-6, with D possibly TRBD2 on 5 matching bases. CDR3 size: 15 residues. Trimming removed 7 bases from V and 2 bases from J, with 12 bases in between. Per the germline V gene, CDR1 is LNHDA and CDR2 is SQIVND (reference sequence). CDR3 coding DNA: TGTGCCAGTAAAACAATCGGGGCTGGGGCCAACGTCCTGACTTTC. Amino acid sequence: CASKTIGAGANVLTF. Filled out from reference TRBV19 and TRBJ2-6, the complete variable domain reads DGGITQSPKYLFRKEGQNVTLSCEQNLNHDAMYWYRQDPGQGLRLIYYSQIVNDFQKGDIAEGYSVSREKKESFPLTVTSAQKNPTAFYLCASKTIGAGANVLTFGAGSRLTVL.

This clone came up once. CDR3 bases: TGTGCCAGCAGTTTTGCTGGGACAACCGACGCAACTAATGAAAAACTGTTTTTT. Translating gives CASSFAGTTDATNEKLFF. This chain connects TRBV28 to TRBJ1-4; possible D gene TRBD1, 6 bases. Germline lookup yields CDR1 MDHEN and CDR2 SYDVKM. V lost 3 bases and J 0 bases, leaving 17 bases between the germline ends. This CDR3 spans 18 amino acids.

The gene calls are TRBV7-2 and TRBJ1-4; 8 bases are a match to TRBD1. The CDR3 has 16 residues. Germline V lookup: CDR1 SGHTA, CDR2 FQGNSA. The trim removed 1 base at V and 7 bases at J, leaving 8 bases unmatched. CDR3 nucleotides: TGTGCCAGCAGCTTAGGCACAGGGGGGGTCTCTGAAAAACTGTTTTTT. This gives the protein CASSLGTGGVSEKLFF.

The V and J genes are TRBV9 and TRBJ2-7; D is possibly TRBD1 (6 bases). V was clipped by 3 bases and J by 2 bases, with 12 bases between them. Germline CDR1 SGDLS, CDR2 YYNGEE. The CDR3 runs 14 residues. In nucleotides, the CDR3 is TGTGCCAGCAGCGCAGGACAGCAGACCTACGAGCAGTACTTC. Translated, it gives CASSAGQQTYEQYF.

The chain recombines TRBV6-1 with TRBJ2-5, with D possibly TRBD1 on 5 matching bases. V lost 2 bases and J 0 bases, leaving 7 bases between the germline ends. Germline lookup yields CDR1 MNHNS and CDR2 SASEGT. The CDR3 length is 14 residues. The chain's CDR3 is CASSERGHQETQYF. CDR3 in DNA: TGTGCCAGCAGTGAAAGGGGCCACCAAGAGACCCAGTACTTC.

This clone was observed a single time. The chain couples TRBV20-1 to TRBJ2-5; D may be TRBD2 (5 bases). V was trimmed by 5 bases and J by 5 bases, leaving 9 bases between them. This CDR3 spans 11 amino acids. Germline CDR1 DFQATT, CDR2 SNEGSKA (reference sequence). The CDR3 sequence: CSAALAETQYF. CDR3 bases: TGCAGTGCTGCGCTAGCTGAGACCCAGTACTTC.

A single count supports this clone. The chain joins TRBV3-1 (or the pseudogene TRBV3-2) to TRBJ2-3; tentative D call: TRBD2 (6 bases). V lost 4 bases and J 2 bases, leaving 10 bases between the germline ends. Germline V gives CDR1 LGHDT, CDR2 YNNKEL (reference sequence). The length of the CDR3 is 14 residues. The CDR3 loop reads CASSLGTLTDTQYF. CDR3 coding DNA: TGTGCCAGCAGCCTGGGGACTCTCACAGATACGCAGTATTTT.

This chain joins TRBV6-6 and TRBJ1-2; D call uncertain. This CDR3 is built from 17 residues. Germline V CDR1 and CDR2: MNHNY, SVGAGI (reference sequence). Trimming cost V 5 bases and J 1 base, with 20 bases left between them. The CDR3 DNA follows: TGTGCCAGCAGTCAACCACGGGTGGGAGTCTTTAACTATGGCTACACCTTC. Its protein is CASSQPRVGVFNYGYTF.

The gene calls are TRBV6-2 or TRBV6-3 and TRBJ2-1; 7 bases line up with TRBD1. CDR3 length: 15 residues. CDR1 and CDR2 (germline): MNHEY, SVGEGT. V shed 5 bases, J shed 2 bases, and the junction held 6 bases outside the gene matches. The CDR3 DNA is TGTGCCAGCAGTGCACAGGGGCCCGCCTACAATGAGCAGTTCTTC. Its protein is CASSAQGPAYNEQFF.

The chain uses TRBV6-2 or TRBV6-3 and TRBJ1-1; the D gene is possibly TRBD1 (6 bases). The CDR3 sequence is 13 residues long. CDR1 and CDR2 (germline): MNHEY, SVGEGT. The V end was cut by 0 bases, the J end by 5 bases, with 7 bases between. The CDR3 spells CASSYSGGTEAFF. For the CDR3, the DNA is TGTGCCAGCAGTTACTCAGGGGGAACTGAAGCTTTCTTT.

CDR3 residues: CASSQIGQSSGNTIYF. The CDR3 coding sequence is TGTGCCAGCAGCCAAATCGGACAGAGTTCTGGAAACACCATATATTTT. The chain is built from TRBV14 and TRBJ1-3, with a possible D match to TRBD1 (6 bases). From germline, CDR1 is SGHDN and CDR2 FVKESK. The CDR3 runs 16 residues. V gave up 2 bases and J gave up 1 base, with 12 bases separating them.

The chain combines TRBV4-3 with TRBJ2-1, with D possibly matching TRBD1 (6 bases). This CDR3 contains 17 residues. The germline V gene has CDR1 LGHNA and CDR2 YSLEER. V was shortened by 0 bases and J by 4 bases, with 16 bases between the two germline ends. The CDR3 is CASSQDRGFLGYNEQFF. Written as DNA, the CDR3 is TGCGCCAGCAGCCAAGATAGGGGGTTCTTGGGTTACAATGAGCAGTTCTTC.

The chain combines TRBV18 with TRBJ2-5; maybe TRBD1 (5 bases). The CDR3 spans 16 residues. V was pared by 2 bases and J by 3 bases, with 16 bases between. Germline V gene sequence: CDR1 KGHSH, CDR2 LQKENI. The CDR3 DNA follows: TGTGCCAGCTCACCAACCGTACTTAAGGGGAAAGAGACCCAGTACTTC. Translated, it gives CASSPTVLKGKETQYF.

V gene TRBV7-2 combines with J gene TRBJ2-7; possibly TRBD2 for D (5 bases). This CDR3 comprises 16 residues. Per the germline V gene, CDR1 is SGHTA and CDR2 is FQGNSA. The V end lost 2 bases, the J end lost 4 bases, and 18 bases lay between the germline ends. The CDR3 nucleotides are TGTGCCAGCAGCTTAACCCTTGGACTGTACCAATACGAGCAGTACTTC. It yields the protein CASSLTLGLYQYEQYF.

The chain carries TRBV28 and TRBJ2-1; 10 positions agree with TRBD2. Germline V CDR1 and CDR2: MDHEN, SYDVKM. There are 15 residues in the CDR3. The trim removed 3 bases at V and 8 bases at J, leaving 7 bases unmatched. The CDR3 DNA reads TGTGCCAGCAGTTTGGAGCGGGAGGGCCCGGATGAGCAGTTCTTC. Translating it yields CASSLEREGPDEQFF.

This clone was counted once. The CDR3 DNA reads TGTGCCAGCAGTTCCTTGACTAGGAACACCGGGGAGCTGTTTTTT. Translation: CASSSLTRNTGELFF. The V gene is TRBV6-2 or TRBV6-3, the J gene TRBJ2-2; possible D gene TRBD2, 6 bases. The CDR3 contains 15 residues. The germline V gene encodes CDR1 MNHEY and CDR2 SVGEGT. Deletions cut 4 bases from V and 1 base from J, with 10 bases between.

This chain connects TRBV28 to TRBJ1-4; D might be TRBD1 (6 bases). Deletions cut 7 bases from V and 7 bases from J, with 16 bases between. The germline V gene encodes CDR1 MDHEN and CDR2 SYDVKM. CDR3 length: 14 amino acids. The CDR3 reads CASTTYRVGEKLFF. The DNA of the CDR3 is TGTGCCAGCACCACTTACAGGGTGGGTGAAAAACTGTTTTTT.

The chain joins TRBV4-1 to TRBJ2-3; 10 nucleotides align to TRBD2. The germline V gene encodes CDR1 MGHRA and CDR2 YSYEKL. The V segment lost 1 base and the J segment 5 bases; nucleotides outside the gene matches: 6. The CDR3 runs 16 residues. CDR3 in amino acids: CASSQVVTSGQDTQYF. The CDR3 nucleotides are TGCGCCAGCAGCCAAGTGGTGACTAGCGGGCAAGATACGCAGTATTTT.